Listed here is a single T cell receptor beta chain. Sequence at one end of the junction differs from germline and may be a read error. This sample is part of a study of shared clonotypes between healthy human individuals. TCRdb keeps only in-frame clones here, not all; method: immunoSEQ multiplex PCR. In the table there are 330,000 or so clones, approximately 74% of which are singletons. Sequencing was carried out using memory CD4+ T cells sorted from blood. The sample's subset: CD45RA-negative fraction. The clonotype originates from a man aged 25-40 years in good health.

CDR3 DNA sequence: TGTGCCAGCAGCCCACAGGCTCAAGGTTCACTAAAATTC. Protein sequence: CASSPQAQGSLKF. The genes are TRBV7-8 and TRBJ2-7, with D perhaps matching TRBD1 (5 bases). This CDR3 region has 13 residues. Germline values: CDR1 SGHVS, CDR2 FQNEAQ.